Included here is one TCR beta chain sequence, with context. Antigen unknown. The method was immunoSEQ multiplex PCR; TCRdb's version includes in-frame clones alone and lacks a portion of them. The data show 210,000 or so clones, about 90% seen once. This sample stems from a study of cytomegalovirus exposure and HLA in healthy donors. Study-level points and caveats: Rarity marked most TCR sequences, yet some public TCRs occurred in many donors.

The V segment lost 2 bases and the J segment 4 bases; nucleotides outside the gene matches: 15. Germline loops: CDR1 SGHDT, CDR2 YYEEEE. The CDR3 is made up of 18 amino acids. V usage is TRBV5-6 and J usage is TRBJ2-3, with TRBD2 identical over 8 bases. Input material: PBMCs. This receptor was obtained from a young woman in good health and CMV-seronegative. The CDR3 sequence: CASSLRAPGREGSDTQYF. The CDR3, as DNA: TGTGCCAGCAGCTTACGGGCCCCCGGTCGGGAGGGATCAGATACGCAGTATTTT.